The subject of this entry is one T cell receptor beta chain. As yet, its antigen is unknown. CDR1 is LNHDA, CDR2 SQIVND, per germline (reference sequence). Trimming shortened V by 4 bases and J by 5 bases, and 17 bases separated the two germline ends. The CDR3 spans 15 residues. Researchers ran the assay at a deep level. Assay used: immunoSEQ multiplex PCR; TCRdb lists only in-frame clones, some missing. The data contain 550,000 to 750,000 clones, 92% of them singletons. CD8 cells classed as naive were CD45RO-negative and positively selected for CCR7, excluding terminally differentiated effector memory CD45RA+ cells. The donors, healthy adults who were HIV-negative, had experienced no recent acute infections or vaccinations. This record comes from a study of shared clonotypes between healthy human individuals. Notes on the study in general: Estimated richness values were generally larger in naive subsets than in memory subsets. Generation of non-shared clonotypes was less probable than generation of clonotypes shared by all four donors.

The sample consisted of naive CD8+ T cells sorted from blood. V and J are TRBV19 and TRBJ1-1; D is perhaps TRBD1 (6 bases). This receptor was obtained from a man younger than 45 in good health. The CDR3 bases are TGTGCCAGTAGTAAAGGACCAGGGGTTGGGACTGAAGCTTTCTTT. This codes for CASSKGPGVGTEAFF.